Listed below are T cell receptor beta chains from one sample, sequenced in a study of early T cells in non-severe SARS-CoV-2 infection. Each CDR3 protein gets one entry after TCRdb re-called the 5' RACE reads with MiXCR. Counted here are tens of thousands of distinct CDR3 sequences, around 5.3% occurring once; the ten biggest clones make up approximately 2.4%. What was sequenced was whole blood. The receptors were gathered from an adult who was a healthcare worker with PCR-confirmed SARS-CoV-2 infection or an uninfected control (not recorded which). CDR3s include the opening cysteine and the closing phenylalanine or tryptophan. A D gene is named only where the DNA matches it firmly. The size field is filled for only some rows; it gives once, few, many or a size class.

J: TRBJ2-1
D: TRBD2
size: NA
V: TRBV27
CDR3: CASSPRLAGGYNEQFF
DNA: TGTGCCAGCAGTCCCCGACTAGCGGGAGGGTACAATGAGCAGTTCTTC

J: TRBJ2-6
D: NA
size: many
V: TRBV3-1
CDR3: CASSQAAAGANVLTF
DNA: TGTGCCAGCAGCCAAGCGGCCGCTGGGGCCAACGTCCTGACTTTC

J: TRBJ1-1
D: TRBD1
size: NA
V: TRBV2
CDR3: CASMVATGDRQAFF
DNA: TGTGCCAGCATGGTTGCAACAGGGGATCGACAGGCTTTCTTT

J: TRBJ1-1
D: TRBD1
size: many
V: TRBV29-1
CDR3: CSGDRAPNTEAFF
DNA: TGCAGCGGGGACAGGGCCCCGAACACTGAAGCTTTCTTT

J: TRBJ2-5
D: NA
size: many
V: TRBV7-9
CDR3: CASSRAEGVEETQYF
DNA: TGTGCCAGCAGCCGGGCGGAAGGAGTGGAAGAGACCCAGTACTTC

J: TRBJ2-4
D: TRBD2
size: few
V: TRBV20-1
CDR3: CSVDSTSGKKNIQYF
DNA: TGCAGTGTTGACTCGACTAGCGGGAAAAAAAACATTCAGTACTTC

J: TRBJ2-2
D: NA
size: many
V: TRBV4-2
CDR3: CASSQDRGGSTGELFF
DNA: TGTGCCAGCAGCCAAGACCGAGGGGGTAGTACCGGGGAGCTGTTTTTT

J: TRBJ1-3
D: NA
size: many
V: TRBV7-3
CDR3: CASSPGLSGNTIYF
DNA: TGTGCCAGCAGTCCGGGCCTCTCTGGAAACACCATATATTTT

J: TRBJ2-7
D: NA
size: medium-sized
V: TRBV20-1
CDR3: CSVSPLVEQYF
DNA: TGCAGTGTGAGCCCTCTAGTCGAGCAGTACTTC

J: TRBJ2-2
D: TRBD2
size: NA
V: TRBV20-1
CDR3: CSASLAGANTGELFF
DNA: TGCAGTGCTAGTCTAGCGGGAGCGAACACCGGGGAGCTGTTTTTT

J: TRBJ2-3
D: NA
size: many
V: TRBV24-1
CDR3: CATSAGRGPDTQYF
DNA: TGTGCCACCAGTGCCGGCAGGGGCCCAGATACGCAGTATTTT

J: TRBJ2-2
D: NA
size: many
V: TRBV21-1
CDR3: CASSNQTGSNTGELFF
DNA: TGTGCCAGCAGCAATCAGACAGGCTCGAACACCGGGGAGCTGTTTTTT

J: TRBJ2-1
D: NA
size: many
V: TRBV6-6
CDR3: CASSYPAKEQFF
DNA: TGTGCCAGCAGTTACCCGGCCAAGGAGCAGTTCTTC

J: TRBJ1-5
D: NA
size: many
V: TRBV14
CDR3: CASSQFSNQPQHF
DNA: TGTGCCAGCAGCCAATTCAGTAATCAGCCCCAGCATTTT

J: TRBJ1-4
D: NA
size: NA
V: TRBV20-1
CDR3: CSAKVLGGPNEKLFF
DNA: TGCAGTGCTAAAGTTTTGGGCGGACCTAATGAAAAACTGTTTTTT

J: TRBJ2-4
D: TRBD1
size: NA
V: TRBV24-1
CDR3: CATSDFAGGDENIQYF
DNA: TGTGCCACCAGTGATTTTGCAGGGGGAGACGAAAACATTCAGTACTTC

J: TRBJ2-3
D: TRBD2
size: many
V: TRBV29-1
CDR3: CSVEGGSGADTQYF
DNA: TGCAGCGTTGAAGGCGGGAGCGGGGCAGATACGCAGTATTTT

J: TRBJ2-7
D: TRBD2
size: NA
V: TRBV15
CDR3: CATSRAIAGDGSYEQYF
DNA: TGTGCCACCAGCAGAGCGATAGCGGGGGACGGGTCCTACGAGCAGTACTTC

J: TRBJ2-7
D: NA
size: NA
V: TRBV21-1
CDR3: CASSKEAGRWDEQYF
DNA: TGTGCCAGCAGCAAAGAAGCGGGCAGGTGGGACGAGCAGTACTTC

J: TRBJ2-5
D: NA
size: many
V: TRBV21-1
CDR3: CASSSAGGSETQYF
DNA: TGTGCCAGCAGCAGCGCAGGGGGCTCAGAGACCCAGTACTTC

J: TRBJ2-1
D: TRBD2
size: many
V: TRBV24-1
CDR3: CATSDVSGGSPSSYNEQFF
DNA: TGTGCCACCAGTGATGTGAGCGGGGGGTCCCCGAGCTCCTACAATGAGCAGTTCTTC

J: TRBJ1-1
D: NA
size: many
V: TRBV5-1
CDR3: CASTPGGARITEAFF
DNA: TGCGCCAGCACCCCCGGGGGGGCGCGGATCACTGAAGCTTTCTTT

J: TRBJ2-4
D: TRBD2
size: NA
V: TRBV11-2
CDR3: CACTRVGGKDIQYF
DNA: TGTGCCTGTACTCGGGTGGGAGGGAAGGACATTCAGTACTTC

J: TRBJ2-5
D: NA
size: NA
V: TRBV11-2
CDR3: CASSLRPGREQETQYF
DNA: TGTGCCAGCAGCTTAAGACCAGGACGGGAGCAAGAGACCCAGTACTTC

J: TRBJ2-7
D: NA
size: many
V: TRBV28
CDR3: CASSLWPGEQYF
DNA: TGTGCCAGCAGTTTATGGCCCGGCGAGCAGTACTTC

J: TRBJ2-5
D: TRBD2
size: many
V: TRBV6-5
CDR3: CASSWTSGGQETQYF
DNA: TGTGCCAGCAGCTGGACTAGCGGGGGCCAAGAGACCCAGTACTTC

J: TRBJ2-1
D: NA
size: many
V: TRBV6-6
CDR3: CASISRGSYNEQFF
DNA: TGTGCCAGCATCTCCAGGGGTTCCTACAATGAGCAGTTCTTC

J: TRBJ2-3
D: TRBD2
size: few
V: TRBV2
CDR3: CASSEFGTNTDTQYF
DNA: TGTGCCAGCAGTGAATTCGGGACTAACACAGATACGCAGTATTTT

J: TRBJ2-5
D: TRBD1
size: many
V: TRBV20-1
CDR3: CSAFTGGGYQETQYF
DNA: TGCAGTGCTTTTACAGGGGGCGGGTATCAAGAGACCCAGTACTTC

J: TRBJ1-1
D: NA
size: few
V: TRBV5-4
CDR3: CASSLGGVNTEAFF
DNA: TGTGCCAGCAGCTTGGGGGGGGTGAACACTGAAGCTTTCTTT

J: TRBJ1-1
D: NA
size: medium-sized
V: TRBV7-9
CDR3: CASSFPEAFF
DNA: TGTGCCAGCAGCTTTCCCGAAGCTTTCTTT

J: TRBJ2-7
D: TRBD2
size: few
V: TRBV7-9
CDR3: CASSFSGTSGSYEQYF
DNA: TGTGCCAGCAGCTTCTCCGGGACTAGCGGTTCCTACGAGCAGTACTTC

J: TRBJ2-1
D: NA
size: many
V: TRBV27
CDR3: CASSKMGSSEQFF
DNA: TGTGCCAGCAGCAAGATGGGATCTAGTGAGCAGTTCTTC

J: TRBJ2-3
D: NA
size: few
V: TRBV19
CDR3: CASRASTDTQYF
DNA: TGTGCCAGTAGGGCAAGCACAGATACGCAGTATTTT

J: TRBJ1-2
D: TRBD1
size: many
V: TRBV7-8
CDR3: CASRGLDRGEHGYTF
DNA: TGTGCCAGCAGGGGTTTGGACAGGGGAGAACACGGCTACACCTTC

J: TRBJ1-2
D: TRBD1
size: NA
V: TRBV19
CDR3: CASSIRTGGYGYTF
DNA: TGTGCCAGTAGTATCCGGACAGGGGGATATGGCTACACCTTC

J: TRBJ1-1
D: NA
size: few
V: TRBV4-1
CDR3: CASSHAEGTEAFF
DNA: TGCGCCAGCAGCCACGCAGAGGGGACTGAAGCTTTCTTT

J: TRBJ1-1
D: NA
size: few
V: TRBV12-3/TRBV12-4
CDR3: CASSLSQADTEAFF
DNA: TGTGCCAGCAGTTTGTCACAGGCCGACACTGAAGCTTTCTTT

J: TRBJ2-7
D: TRBD1
size: many
V: TRBV6-5
CDR3: CASSYGQVPLYEQYF
DNA: TGTGCCAGCAGTTACGGACAGGTCCCGCTCTACGAGCAGTACTTC

J: TRBJ1-5
D: TRBD1
size: few
V: TRBV5-6
CDR3: CASSLGLRAGGLSNQPQHF
DNA: TGTGCCAGCAGCTTGGGATTAAGGGCAGGGGGCCTTAGCAATCAGCCCCAGCATTTT

J: TRBJ2-1
D: NA
size: NA
V: TRBV7-8
CDR3: CASGGTFGEQFF
DNA: TGTGCCAGCGGCGGGACCTTCGGTGAGCAGTTCTTC

J: TRBJ2-5
D: TRBD2
size: few
V: TRBV6-2/TRBV6-3
CDR3: CASSYAKTSRAETQYF
DNA: TGTGCCAGCAGTTACGCCAAGACTAGCCGGGCTGAGACCCAGTACTTC

J: TRBJ2-1
D: NA
size: few
V: TRBV18
CDR3: CASSEMTNHEQFF
DNA: TGTGCCAGCTCAGAGATGACGAACCATGAGCAGTTCTTC

J: TRBJ1-2
D: NA
size: many
V: TRBV19
CDR3: CASRAPTDRANYGYTF
DNA: TGTGCCAGTAGAGCTCCTACCGACAGAGCTAACTATGGCTACACCTTC

J: TRBJ1-5
D: TRBD1
size: many
V: TRBV2
CDR3: CASRIGQGSRSNQPQHF
DNA: TGTGCCAGCAGGATTGGACAGGGGAGTAGGAGCAATCAGCCCCAGCATTTT

J: TRBJ2-3
D: TRBD2
size: few
V: TRBV20-1
CDR3: CSAGGLAGGSTDTQYF
DNA: TGCAGTGCGGGTGGACTAGCGGGGGGTAGCACAGATACGCAGTATTTT

J: TRBJ1-1
D: NA
size: few
V: TRBV9
CDR3: CASSPIGGVDTEAFF
DNA: TGTGCCAGCAGCCCGATAGGGGGAGTGGACACTGAAGCTTTCTTT

J: TRBJ2-1
D: TRBD2
size: NA
V: TRBV6-5
CDR3: CASSRLAGGPYNEQFF
DNA: TGTGCCAGCAGTAGACTAGCGGGAGGTCCGTACAATGAGCAGTTCTTC

J: TRBJ1-1
D: NA
size: many
V: TRBV6-1
CDR3: CASSQLAAPEAFF
DNA: TGTGCCAGCTCCCAATTGGCTGCCCCTGAAGCTTTCTTT

J: TRBJ2-3
D: NA
size: NA
V: TRBV18
CDR3: CASSPRSSTDTQYF
DNA: TGTGCCAGCTCACCACGGTCTAGCACAGATACGCAGTATTTT

J: TRBJ1-4
D: TRBD1
size: many
V: TRBV6-5
CDR3: CASSTGGRREKLFF
DNA: TGTGCCAGCAGTACAGGGGGCAGGAGGGAAAAACTGTTTTTT

J: TRBJ2-7
D: NA
size: few
V: TRBV11-3
CDR3: CASSLEKTLRGEQYF
DNA: TGTGCCAGCAGCTTAGAAAAGACTCTTCGGGGCGAGCAGTACTTC

J: TRBJ2-1
D: NA
size: few
V: TRBV5-1
CDR3: CASGPTDSGQFF
DNA: TGCGCCAGCGGACCTACAGACAGCGGGCAGTTCTTC

J: TRBJ2-5
D: TRBD2
size: many
V: TRBV7-3
CDR3: CASSPGTSGGLQETQYF
DNA: TGTGCCAGCAGCCCCGGGACTAGCGGGGGACTTCAAGAGACCCAGTACTTC

J: TRBJ2-5
D: TRBD2
size: many
V: TRBV18
CDR3: CASSPRPGGNQETQYF
DNA: TGTGCCAGCTCACCACGTCCCGGGGGGAATCAAGAGACCCAGTACTTC

J: TRBJ2-7
D: NA
size: NA
V: TRBV11-2
CDR3: CASSPSGVYEQYF
DNA: TGTGCCAGCAGCCCCTCCGGGGTTTACGAGCAGTACTTC

J: TRBJ1-2
D: TRBD1
size: many
V: TRBV7-9
CDR3: CASSWGQGMGGYTF
DNA: TGTGCCAGCAGCTGGGGACAGGGCATGGGTGGCTACACCTTC

J: TRBJ1-1
D: TRBD1
size: few
V: TRBV20-1
CDR3: CSAAGQGREAFF
DNA: TGCAGTGCTGCAGGACAGGGCCGTGAAGCTTTCTTT

J: TRBJ1-1
D: NA
size: NA
V: TRBV7-9
CDR3: CASRTPPDRNTEAFF
DNA: TGTGCCAGCCGAACCCCTCCGGACAGGAACACTGAAGCTTTCTTT

J: TRBJ1-3
D: NA
size: many
V: TRBV29-1
CDR3: CSVGTSSGNTIYF
DNA: TGCAGCGTTGGGACGAGCTCTGGAAACACCATATATTTT